Listed below are T cell receptor beta chains from one sample, sequenced in a study of T cell changes during pregnancy in multiple sclerosis. Generated by immunoSEQ multiplex PCR, the TCRdb table keeps only in-frame clones and is missing some. Counted here are tens of thousands of clones, 85% to 90% occurring once; the ten biggest clones make up 0.89%. Sequencing used peripheral blood, obtained in the first trimester of pregnancy. The receptors shown here come from a female donor in good health, enrolled as a control in a pregnancy study. CDR3s include the opening cysteine and the closing phenylalanine or tryptophan. D genes are given only for firm matches. Clone size is given for some rows only: seen once, a few or many times, or a class if the clone is expanded.

v_call	j_call	clone_size	d_call	cdr3_aa	cdr3_nt
TRBV7-6	TRBJ1-6	NA	TRBD1	CASSKTGNNSPLHF	TGTGCCAGCAGCAAGACAGGGAACAATTCACCCCTCCACTTT
TRBV13	TRBJ2-7	NA	TRBD2	CASSQRGRSSYEQYF	TGTGCCAGCAGCCAGCGGGGGCGGAGCTCCTACGAGCAGTACTTC
TRBV2	TRBJ1-5	NA	TRBD1	CASTDRESNQPQHF	TGTGCCAGCACCGACAGGGAAAGCAATCAGCCCCAGCATTTT
TRBV7-9	TRBJ1-2	NA	NA	CASSLGGSGLEGYTF	TGTGCCAGCAGCTTAGGAGGTTCAGGGCTGGAGGGCTACACCTTC
TRBV6-1	TRBJ1-1	NA	NA	CASGGREATEAFF	TGTGCCAGTGGGGGGAGGGAGGCCACTGAAGCTTTCTTT
TRBV5-4	TRBJ1-1	NA	TRBD1	CASSPDRGNTEAFF	TGTGCCAGCAGCCCCGACAGGGGGAACACTGAAGCTTTCTTT
TRBV10-1	TRBJ1-5	NA	NA	CASSGEGWMVWNSNQPQHF	TGCGCCAGCAGCGGGGAGGGGTGGATGGTCTGGAATAGCAATCAGCCCCAGCATTTT
TRBV5-4	TRBJ2-1	NA	NA	CASSLGSGPGNEQFF	TGTGCCAGCAGCTTGGGAAGCGGCCCTGGGAATGAGCAGTTCTTC
TRBV4-3	TRBJ1-2	NA	NA	CASSPQPVESSGGYGYTF	TGCGCCAGCAGCCCCCAGCCGGTAGAATCATCGGGAGGGTATGGCTACACCTTC
TRBV5-6	TRBJ1-6	NA	TRBD1	CASSYKDREFNSPLHF	TGTGCCAGCAGCTACAAGGACAGGGAATTTAATTCACCCCTCCACTTT
TRBV6-1	TRBJ2-3	NA	NA	CASRGPGTGRNTQYF	TGTGCCAGCAGGGGACCTGGTACAGGGAGAAATACGCAGTATTTT
TRBV7-9	TRBJ1-2	NA	TRBD1	CASRGQGVRGYTF	TGTGCCAGCAGAGGACAGGGGGTGAGGGGCTACACCTTC
TRBV11-2	TRBJ1-1	NA	NA	CASSLAGRRGAFF	TGTGCCAGCAGCTTAGCGGGGCGTCGGGGGGCTTTCTTT
TRBV18	TRBJ1-1	NA	NA	CASSPITGGSEAFF	TGTGCCAGCTCACCAATCACTGGGGGCTCTGAAGCTTTCTTT
TRBV2	TRBJ1-1	once	TRBD1	CASSTRTGNTEAFF	TGTGCCAGCAGTACTCGGACAGGGAACACTGAAGCTTTCTTT
TRBV7-9	TRBJ1-1	NA	TRBD1	CASPRGPLRDEALDTEAFF	TGTGCCAGCCCCAGGGGGCCCCTCAGGGACGAGGCATTGGACACTGAAGCTTTCTTT